These 2 T cell receptor beta chains share one sample of origin, sequenced in a study of CD8 T cells in Susac syndrome. After extraction with the RNeasy kit, roughly 0.45 to 1 ug of the RNA was reverse transcribed using random hexamers. From the immunoSEQ multiplex PCR reads, TCRdb called clonotypes with MiXCR, one entry per CDR3 protein. The sample lists a few hundred thousand distinct CDR3 sequences; about 85% were seen once. The specimen sequenced was CD8+ T cells from PBMCs. The receptors come from a human donor with multiple sclerosis.

This clonotype was seen more than once but under ten times. V gene TRBV13 combines with J gene TRBJ2-3; D is uncertain. From germline, CDR1 is PRHDT and CDR2 FYEKMQ (reference sequence). This CDR3 has 14 amino acids. Trimming cost V 1 base and J 0 bases, with 5 bases left between them. The CDR3 protein is CASSLETSTDTQYF. In nucleotides, the CDR3 is TGTGCCAGCAGCTTAGAAACTAGCACAGATACGCAGTATTTT.

The CDR3 sequence is CASSRPPGPYNEQFF. In nucleotides, the CDR3 is TGTGCCAGCAGCCGGCCGCCCGGGCCTTACAATGAGCAGTTCTTC. V is TRBV14 and J is TRBJ2-1; D is undetermined. Trimming left V 4 bases short and J 4 bases short, with 14 bases between. CDR3 length: 15 residues. Germline CDR1 SGHDN, CDR2 FVKESK.